This T cell receptor (beta chain) was observed in a study of CD4 T cell repertoires in COVID-19. Clones were sequenced by immunoSEQ multiplex PCR, and TCRdb holds only the in-frame ones, with some missing. The sample holds 20,000 to 30,000 clones, approximately 93% seen once. Sequencing was done directly on freshly isolated, uncultured memory T cells. V was trimmed by 3 bases and J by 4 bases, leaving 19 bases between them. The CDR3 length is 17 residues. The germline gives CDR1 KGHSH, CDR2 LQKENI. The TCR originated in a human donor who had COVID-19. The sample in question was circulating follicular helper CD4+ T cells (cTfh) from blood, obtained before the COVID-19 pandemic. The chain recombines TRBV18 with TRBJ1-5; tentatively, D is TRBD1 (5 bases). The CDR3 DNA sequence: TGTGCCAGCTCACCCCTACCGTCCGACAGTTTGAATCAGCCCCAGCATTTT. Translation gives CASSPLPSDSLNQPQHF.